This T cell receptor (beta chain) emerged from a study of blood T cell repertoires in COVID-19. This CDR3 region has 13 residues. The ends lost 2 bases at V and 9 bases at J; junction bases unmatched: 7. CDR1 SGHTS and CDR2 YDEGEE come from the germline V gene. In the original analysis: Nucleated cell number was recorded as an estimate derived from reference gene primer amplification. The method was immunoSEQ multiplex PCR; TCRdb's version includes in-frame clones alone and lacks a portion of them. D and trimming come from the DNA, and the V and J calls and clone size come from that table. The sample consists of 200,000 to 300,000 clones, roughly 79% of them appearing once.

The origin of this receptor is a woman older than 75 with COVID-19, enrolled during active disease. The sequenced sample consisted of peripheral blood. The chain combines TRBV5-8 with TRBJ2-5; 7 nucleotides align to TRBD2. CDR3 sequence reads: CASSFPSGEAQYF. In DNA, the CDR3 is TGTGCCAGCAGCTTCCCTAGCGGCGAGGCCCAGTACTTC.